Given below is one TCR beta chain in context. This specimen comes from a study of T cells in Graves' hyperthyroidism and ophthalmopathy. CDR1 SEHNR and CDR2 FQNEAQ come from the germline V gene (reference sequence). V gave up 5 bases and J gave up 0 bases, with 11 bases separating them. CDR3 length: 14 amino acids. The CDR3 regions of TCR beta were amplified from RNA transcripts. The TCR CDR3 first-round RT-PCR relied on the HTBI primer set. Using its own MiXCR run on the multiplex PCR reads, TCRdb lists one record per CDR3 protein. The table records hundreds of thousands of distinct CDR3 sequences, just over 45% of them present only once.

This chain uses TRBV7-9 with TRBJ2-7; tentatively, D is TRBD1 (5 bases). Sequencing used peripheral blood or thyroid tissue (not recorded which). The TCR originated in a woman between 18 and 29 years old with Graves' hyperthyroidism. CDR3: CASSPDIRSYEQYF. In DNA form, the CDR3 reads TGTGCCAGCAGCCCGGACATTCGCTCCTACGAGCAGTACTTC.